Listed below are T cell receptor beta chains from one sample, sequenced in a study of T cell repertoires in cytomegalovirus infection. TCRdb analysed the reads with MiXCR anew, one entry per CDR3 protein. The data hold around 530,000 distinct CDR3 sequences, with about a quarter observed a single time. The specimen was PBMCs. These receptors came from a human donor in good health (CMV status not recorded). Some clones in this sample may be carry-over from other donors' samples. Both conserved end residues are part of each CDR3. D genes are given only for firm matches. Not every row has a clone size; where given, it reads once, few, many or a size class.

d_gene	v_gene	j_gene	abundance	CDR3aa	CDR3nt
-	TRBV6-2/TRBV6-3	TRBJ2-5	-	CASIQDPLGETQYF	TGTGCCAGCATTCAAGACCCCCTCGGGGAGACCCAGTACTTC
-	TRBV27	TRBJ1-4	-	CASSRAWNEKLFF	TGTGCCAGCAGTAGGGCGTGGAATGAAAAACTGTTTTTT
-	TRBV25-1	TRBJ2-2	few	CASSLQGPGELFF	TGTGCCAGCAGTCTACAGGGTCCCGGGGAGCTGTTTTTT
-	TRBV12-3/TRBV12-4	TRBJ2-7	few	CASSFRANRDEQYF	TGTGCCAGCAGTTTTAGGGCGAATAGGGACGAGCAGTACTTC
-	TRBV11-2	TRBJ2-2	few	CASSPRPEGGGNTGELFF	TGTGCCAGCAGCCCGCGCCCGGAGGGGGGTGGGAACACCGGGGAGCTGTTTTTT
-	TRBV28	TRBJ2-3	-	CASSLGWGSTDTQYF	TGTGCCAGCAGTTTAGGTTGGGGAAGCACAGATACGCAGTATTTT
-	TRBV27	TRBJ1-1	-	CASSLLVLGVNSEAFF	TGTGCCAGCAGTTTATTAGTTCTGGGAGTTAACTCTGAAGCTTTCTTT
TRBD2	TRBV20-1	TRBJ2-5	-	CSAREGGTRRTKETQYF	TGCAGTGCTAGAGAAGGGGGGACTAGGAGGACAAAAGAGACCCAGTACTTC
-	TRBV7-9	TRBJ1-1	many	CASSFFPEAFF	TGTGCCAGCAGCTTCTTTCCTGAAGCTTTCTTT
-	TRBV29-1	TRBJ2-5	-	CSVGRLYQETQYF	TGCAGCGTTGGTAGACTCTACCAAGAGACCCAGTACTTC
-	TRBV7-2	TRBJ2-1	many	CASSPLGARRNEQFF	TGTGCCAGCAGCCCCCTTGGGGCTAGGCGGAATGAGCAGTTCTTC
-	TRBV20-1	TRBJ2-5	few	CSAPSDGLETQYF	TGCAGTGCCCCATCCGACGGTCTGGAGACCCAGTACTTC
TRBD2	TRBV7-8	TRBJ2-4	few	CASSPYGLVTLVNIQYF	TGTGCCAGCAGCCCCTACGGACTAGTGACATTGGTAAACATTCAGTACTTC
TRBD1	TRBV19	TRBJ2-1	-	CASTIGQGYNEQFF	TGTGCCAGTACCATCGGACAGGGATACAATGAGCAGTTCTTC
-	TRBV18	TRBJ1-1	-	CASSPFSTGNTEAFF	TGTGCCAGCTCACCCTTTTCGACAGGGAACACTGAAGCTTTCTTT
TRBD1	TRBV5-4	TRBJ2-5	-	CASSLAGQGIETQYF	TGTGCCAGCAGCTTGGCCGGACAGGGGATAGAGACCCAGTACTTC
-	TRBV7-2	TRBJ2-1	few	CASSLERLEQFF	TGTGCCAGCAGCTTAGAAAGACTAGAGCAGTTCTTC
TRBD2	TRBV20-1	TRBJ2-2	-	CSATDSGRGDTGELFF	TGCAGTGCTACTGATAGCGGGAGAGGGGACACCGGGGAGCTGTTTTTT
TRBD2	TRBV7-6	TRBJ2-3	many	CASSLLAGGPPDTQYF	TGTGCCAGCAGCCTCCTAGCGGGAGGGCCCCCAGATACGCAGTATTTT
TRBD2	TRBV7-2	TRBJ2-5	many	CASSSEVAGGPGTQYF	TGTGCCAGCAGCTCTGAGGTAGCGGGAGGGCCAGGGACCCAGTACTTC
-	TRBV6-2/TRBV6-3	TRBJ2-2	few	CAGRRDTNTGELFF	TGTGCCGGACGACGGGACACGAACACCGGGGAGCTGTTTTTT
-	TRBV7-3	TRBJ2-3	few	CASSLNALTDTQYF	TGTGCCAGCAGCTTAAACGCGCTCACAGATACGCAGTATTTT
-	TRBV2	TRBJ2-2	many	CASRATPNTGELFF	TGTGCCAGCAGGGCGACGCCGAACACCGGGGAGCTGTTTTTT
-	TRBV20-1	TRBJ1-1	-	CSARLRRTEAFF	TGCAGTGCTCGACTCCGAAGGACTGAAGCTTTCTTT
TRBD2	TRBV7-9	TRBJ2-1	-	CASSDGPGLHYNEQFF	TGTGCCAGCAGCGACGGGCCGGGACTACACTACAATGAGCAGTTCTTC
TRBD2	TRBV7-2	TRBJ2-3	-	CASSSRVAGHYMVHKDTQYF	TGTGCCAGCAGCTCCCGGGTAGCGGGACATTACATGGTGCACAAGGATACGCAGTATTTT
TRBD1	TRBV7-2	TRBJ1-2	-	CASSSPETGHYGYTF	TGTGCCAGCAGCTCGCCCGAGACAGGGCACTATGGCTACACCTTC
-	TRBV29-1	TRBJ2-7	few	CSVEGGRRNEQYF	TGCAGCGTTGAGGGTGGGAGAAGGAACGAGCAGTACTTC
TRBD2	TRBV28	TRBJ2-3	-	CASSSSGTSSDTQYF	TGTGCCAGCAGTTCGTCCGGGACTAGTTCAGATACGCAGTATTTT
TRBD2	TRBV4-1	TRBJ2-3	many	CASSRSGAGGPNGADTQYF	TGCGCCAGCAGCCGGAGCGGAGCGGGAGGGCCTAACGGAGCAGATACGCAGTATTTT
-	TRBV6-6	TRBJ2-6	-	CASMRSSGANVLTF	TGTGCCAGCATGAGGAGCTCTGGGGCCAACGTCCTGACTTTC
TRBD2	TRBV7-6	TRBJ2-1	-	CASSRGLAGGNHNEQFF	TGTGCCAGCAGCCGGGGACTAGCGGGAGGGAACCACAATGAGCAGTTCTTC
TRBD2	TRBV7-2	TRBJ2-1	many	CASSLALAGAYNEQFF	TGTGCCAGCAGCTTAGCGTTAGCGGGGGCCTACAATGAGCAGTTCTTC
TRBD2	TRBV4-1	TRBJ2-7	few	CASSQPGLAVPYEQYF	TGCGCCAGCAGCCAACCGGGACTAGCGGTTCCCTACGAGCAGTACTTC
-	TRBV20-1	TRBJ1-6	few	CSAQDGPNSPLHF	TGCAGTGCTCAGGACGGTCCTAATTCACCCCTCCACTTT
-	TRBV28	TRBJ1-1	few	CAIQRSPAGARPAFF	TGTGCCATTCAGCGCTCCCCTGCGGGGGCGCGACCAGCTTTCTTT
-	TRBV6-2/TRBV6-3	TRBJ1-2	few	CASSYSGTLTDGYTF	TGTGCCAGCAGTTACTCCGGGACACTTACCGATGGCTACACCTTC
-	TRBV24-1	TRBJ1-1	-	CASSDVDAPGRKMNTEAFF	TGTGCCTCCAGTGATGTTGATGCCCCCGGGCGGAAAATGAACACTGAAGCTTTCTTT
TRBD1	TRBV11-2	TRBJ1-1	many	CASSLGTTGQFEAFF	TGTGCCAGCAGCTTAGGTACTACGGGACAGTTTGAAGCTTTCTTT
TRBD2	TRBV28	TRBJ2-5	-	CASSSSRTRGETQYF	TGTGCCAGCAGTTCCTCTAGGACTAGAGGGGAGACCCAGTACTTC
-	TRBV12-3/TRBV12-4	TRBJ2-3	few	CASSLIGLSGGEDTQYF	TGTGCCAGCAGTTTAATAGGGCTATCCGGGGGTGAAGATACGCAGTATTTT
-	TRBV12-3/TRBV12-4	TRBJ2-1	many	CASSLSYNEQFF	TGTGCCAGCAGCTTATCCTACAATGAGCAGTTCTTC
-	TRBV19	TRBJ1-1	few	CASNPGLNTEAFF	TGTGCCAGTAATCCAGGGCTGAACACTGAAGCTTTCTTT
-	TRBV6-1	TRBJ2-5	many	CASSSGPGETQYF	TGTGCCAGCAGTAGCGGCCCTGGGGAGACCCAGTACTTC
TRBD2	TRBV5-4	TRBJ2-1	-	CASSSSFGTSSYF	TGTGCCAGCAGCTCGAGTTTCGGGACTAGCTCCTACTTC